This T cell receptor (beta chain) was sequenced in a study of shared clonotypes between healthy human individuals. The repertoire was sequenced with immunoSEQ multiplex PCR; TCRdb's copy has only in-frame clones and lacks some. The sample carries fewer than 3 million clones, approximately 90% recorded once. The CDR3 has 13 amino acids. With 6 bases removed from V and 5 bases from J, the gap between germline ends came to 14 bases. Germline-derived CDR1 and CDR2 are SNHLY and FYNNEI. The TCR was taken from a man younger than 35 in good health. Some clones in this sample may be carry-over from other donors' samples. The sequencing sample was made of naive CD4+ T cells from PBMCs. Documented subset: CD45RA+ positively selected. This chain uses TRBV2 with TRBJ2-7; D remains ambiguous. CDR3 nucleotides: TGTGCCAGCAGCAAAAGGACCCCGCACGAGCAGTACTTC. This encodes CASSKRTPHEQYF.